The TCR beta chain under discussion was sequenced for a study of CD8 T cells in Susac syndrome. Study observations and caveats: The study recognized that its TCR sequencing and HLA analysis covered a relatively small number of individuals.

The CDR3 spans 13 residues. The germline gives CDR1 MNHEY, CDR2 SMNVEV (reference sequence). Trimming stripped 2 bases from V and 5 bases from J, with 7 bases between. The study sequenced TCR beta in blood CD8+ and CD4+ T cells. The TEMRA cells underwent FACS enrichment, while the CD8+ and CD4+ T cells underwent negative isolation. This clonotype was seen only once. The antigen is undetermined. It was with random hexamers that 0.5 to 1 ug RNA was reverse transcribed. Across 54 Vbeta and 13 Jbeta, immunoSEQ multiplex PCR amplified TCR beta CDR3. TCRdb re-called the immunoSEQ multiplex PCR reads through MiXCR, storing one row per CDR3 protein. Of about 140,000 distinct CDR3 sequences listed, around 95% were seen once; the top ten hold around 0.08%.

The origin of this receptor is a human donor with Susac syndrome. The sample consisted of CD4+ T cells from PBMCs. The chain has TRBV27 and TRBJ1-5; D is undetermined. The DNA for the CDR3 is TGTGCCAGCAGTTTAAGACGGGATCAGCCCCAGCATTTT. This sequence encodes CASSLRRDQPQHF.